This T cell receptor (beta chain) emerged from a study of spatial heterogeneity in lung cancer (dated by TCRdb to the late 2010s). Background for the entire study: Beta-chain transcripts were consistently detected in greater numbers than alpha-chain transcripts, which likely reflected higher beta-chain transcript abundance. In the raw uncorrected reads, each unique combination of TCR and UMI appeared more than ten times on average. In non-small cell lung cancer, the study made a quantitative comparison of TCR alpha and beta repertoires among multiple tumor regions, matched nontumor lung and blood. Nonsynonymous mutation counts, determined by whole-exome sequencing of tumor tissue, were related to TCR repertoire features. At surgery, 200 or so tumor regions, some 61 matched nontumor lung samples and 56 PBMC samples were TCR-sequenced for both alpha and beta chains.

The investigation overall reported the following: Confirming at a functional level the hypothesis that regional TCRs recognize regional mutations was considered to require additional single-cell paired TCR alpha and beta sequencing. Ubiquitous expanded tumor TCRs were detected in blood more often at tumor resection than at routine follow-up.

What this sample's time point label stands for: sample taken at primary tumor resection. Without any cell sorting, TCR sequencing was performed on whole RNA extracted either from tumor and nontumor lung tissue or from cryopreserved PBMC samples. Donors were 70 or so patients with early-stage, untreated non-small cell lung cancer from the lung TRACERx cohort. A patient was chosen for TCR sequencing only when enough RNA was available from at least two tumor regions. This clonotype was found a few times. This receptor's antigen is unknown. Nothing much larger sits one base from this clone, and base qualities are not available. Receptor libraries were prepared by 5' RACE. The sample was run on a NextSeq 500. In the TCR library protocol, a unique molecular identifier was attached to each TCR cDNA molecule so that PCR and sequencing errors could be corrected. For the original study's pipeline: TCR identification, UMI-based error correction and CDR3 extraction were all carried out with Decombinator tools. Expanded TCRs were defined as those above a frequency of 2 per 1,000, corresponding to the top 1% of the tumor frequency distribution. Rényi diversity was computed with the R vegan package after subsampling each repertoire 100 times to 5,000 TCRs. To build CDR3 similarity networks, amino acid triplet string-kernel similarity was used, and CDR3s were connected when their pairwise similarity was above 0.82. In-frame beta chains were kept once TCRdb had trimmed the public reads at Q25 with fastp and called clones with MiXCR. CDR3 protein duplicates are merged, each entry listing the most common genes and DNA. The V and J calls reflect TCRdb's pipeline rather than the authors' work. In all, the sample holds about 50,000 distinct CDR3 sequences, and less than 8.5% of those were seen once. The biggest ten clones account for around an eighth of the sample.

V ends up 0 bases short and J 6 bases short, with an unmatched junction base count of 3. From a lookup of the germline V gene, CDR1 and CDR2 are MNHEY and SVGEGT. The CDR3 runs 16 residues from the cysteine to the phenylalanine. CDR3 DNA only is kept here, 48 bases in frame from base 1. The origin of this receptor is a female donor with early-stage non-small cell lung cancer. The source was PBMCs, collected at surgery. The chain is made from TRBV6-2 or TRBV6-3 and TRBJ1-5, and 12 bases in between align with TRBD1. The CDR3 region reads CASSYSGTGGFQPQHF. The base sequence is TGTGCCAGCAGTTACTCCGGGACAGGGGGCTTTCAGCCCCAGCATTTT.